A selection of T cell receptor beta chains follows, all from one sample in a study of T-cell memory formation after mild COVID-19. TCRdb passed the 5' RACE reads through MiXCR, listing each CDR3 protein once. The data hold about 280,000 distinct CDR3 sequences, with 7% to 10% observed a single time. The sequenced sample consisted of PBMCs or a T cell subset sorted from them (not recorded which). These receptors all come from a man between 18 and 29 years old who had mild COVID-19 (a few samples of this study predate the infection). Cell type and time point are not known. Each CDR3 is given with its conserved first and last residue. The D gene is left open where the match is weak. Not every row has a clone size; where given, it reads once, few, many or a size class.

few	TRBV10-2	TRBD1	TRBJ1-1	CASRGQGARNTEAFF	TGCGCCAGCAGGGGACAGGGGGCGCGGAACACTGAAGCTTTCTTT
NA	TRBV27	NA	TRBJ2-6	CASSLGISGANVLTF	TGTGCCAGCAGTTTAGGCATCTCTGGGGCCAACGTCCTGACTTTC
NA	TRBV5-4	NA	TRBJ1-2	CASSLSPGDFGYTF	TGTGCCAGCAGCTTAAGCCCCGGGGACTTTGGCTACACCTTC
NA	TRBV12-3/TRBV12-4	NA	TRBJ2-3	CASSLGTQTDTQYF	TGTGCCAGCAGTTTAGGAACACAAACAGATACGCAGTATTTT
many	TRBV7-2	NA	TRBJ2-7	CASSFRTDYEQYF	TGTGCCAGCAGCTTTCGGACTGACTACGAGCAGTACTTC
few	TRBV10-2	TRBD1	TRBJ1-2	CASSEGTGEFGYTF	TGCGCCAGCAGCGAAGGGACAGGGGAATTTGGCTACACCTTC
many	TRBV6-1	NA	TRBJ1-5	CASSGGDSNQPQHF	TGTGCCAGCAGTGGAGGGGATAGCAATCAGCCCCAGCATTTT
NA	TRBV12-3/TRBV12-4	NA	TRBJ1-5	CASSLETDRQPQHF	TGTGCCAGCAGTTTAGAGACCGACAGGCAGCCCCAGCATTTT
few	TRBV7-3	TRBD1	TRBJ2-2	CASSQNRGDTGELFF	TGTGCCAGCAGCCAAAACAGGGGGGACACCGGGGAGCTGTTTTTT
many	TRBV7-2	TRBD2	TRBJ2-1	CASSPLSSGATRWVLQFF	TGTGCCAGCAGCCCCCTAAGTAGCGGGGCCACCCGTTGGGTACTGCAGTTCTTC
many	TRBV4-1	TRBD2	TRBJ2-3	CASSQAGGLDTQYF	TGCGCCAGCAGCCAAGCGGGGGGATTAGATACGCAGTATTTT
NA	TRBV4-1	TRBD2	TRBJ2-1	CASSPLGKASGPSSYNEQFF	TGCGCCAGCAGCCCCCTCGGGAAAGCTAGCGGGCCGAGCTCCTACAATGAGCAGTTCTTC
many	TRBV4-2	NA	TRBJ1-4	CASSQGGANEKLFF	TGTGCCAGCAGCCAAGGAGGGGCCAATGAAAAACTGTTTTTT
NA	TRBV11-2	NA	TRBJ1-2	CASSLERGYGYTF	TGTGCCAGCAGCTTAGAGAGGGGCTATGGCTACACCTTC
few	TRBV7-9	NA	TRBJ2-7	CASSIAYEQYF	TGTGCCAGCAGCATAGCCTACGAGCAGTACTTC
NA	TRBV20-1	NA	TRBJ2-1	CSAERGVWYNEQFF	TGCAGTGCAGAGAGGGGGGTTTGGTACAATGAGCAGTTCTTC
few	TRBV20-1	TRBD2	TRBJ2-3	CSARGTSGVRDTQYF	TGCAGTGCTAGAGGAACTAGCGGGGTCAGAGATACGCAGTATTTT
NA	TRBV10-3	NA	TRBJ2-1	CAISAADSYNEQFF	TGTGCCATCAGTGCTGCGGACAGCTACAATGAGCAGTTCTTC
few	TRBV18	TRBD1	TRBJ1-1	CASSRPGQGLPEAFF	TGTGCCAGCTCACGACCGGGACAGGGATTGCCTGAAGCTTTCTTT
many	TRBV30	NA	TRBJ2-2	CAWRNGGGELFF	TGTGCCTGGAGGAACGGGGGTGGGGAGCTGTTTTTT
NA	TRBV6-2/TRBV6-3	NA	TRBJ1-6	CASSYEGMRSPLHF	TGTGCCAGCAGTTACGAGGGGATGAGATCACCCCTCCACTTT
NA	TRBV7-2	TRBD2	TRBJ2-3	CASSWWSGGEYTQYF	TGTGCCAGCAGCTGGTGGAGCGGGGGGGAATATACGCAGTATTTT
few	TRBV12-3/TRBV12-4	NA	TRBJ1-5	CASSDTAGNQPQHF	TGTGCCAGCAGTGACACAGCAGGCAATCAGCCCCAGCATTTT
few	TRBV5-1	TRBD2	TRBJ2-5	CASSASGGKQETQYF	TGCGCCAGCAGCGCTAGCGGGGGAAAACAAGAGACCCAGTACTTC
many	TRBV20-1	NA	TRBJ2-3	CSATGQGPDTQYF	TGCAGTGCTACGGGGCAGGGGCCAGATACGCAGTATTTT
few	TRBV4-3	NA	TRBJ1-4	CASSQGANLIGNEKLFF	TGCGCCAGCAGCCAAGGGGCAAATCTCATCGGTAATGAAAAACTGTTTTTT
few	TRBV7-8	NA	TRBJ1-5	CASSLSRGKSNQPQHF	TGTGCCAGCAGCCTGTCTAGGGGGAAAAGCAATCAGCCCCAGCATTTT
NA	TRBV20-1	TRBD2	TRBJ2-3	CSARSGLGTDTQYF	TGCAGTGCTAGGTCAGGACTAGGGACAGATACGCAGTATTTT
NA	TRBV27	TRBD1	TRBJ2-7	CASSYGTGNSYEQYF	TGTGCCAGCAGTTACGGGACAGGGAACTCCTACGAGCAGTACTTC
few	TRBV7-6	NA	TRBJ1-1	CASSFGSLADTEAFF	TGTGCCAGCAGCTTTGGAAGTCTAGCTGACACTGAAGCTTTCTTT
NA	TRBV7-3	TRBD1	TRBJ1-4	CASSLNRGEKLFF	TGTGCCAGCAGCTTGAACAGGGGCGAAAAACTGTTTTTT
NA	TRBV28	TRBD1	TRBJ1-3	CASSLTGTGSGNTIYF	TGTGCCAGCAGCCTTACCGGGACAGGGTCGGGAAACACCATATATTTT
NA	TRBV7-9	NA	TRBJ1-6	CASSLAGDVSPLHF	TGTGCCAGCAGCTTAGCAGGGGATGTCTCACCCCTCCACTTT
few	TRBV12-3/TRBV12-4	NA	TRBJ2-7	CASRGAAYEQYF	TGTGCCAGCAGGGGGGCAGCCTACGAGCAGTACTTC
NA	TRBV5-1	NA	TRBJ1-1	CASSFQGTSEAFF	TGCGCCAGCAGCTTTCAGGGTACGTCTGAAGCTTTCTTT
many	TRBV4-3	NA	TRBJ1-1	CASSQEGLVNTEAFF	TGCGCCAGCAGCCAAGAGGGATTGGTCAACACTGAAGCTTTCTTT